The clone carrying this T cell receptor (beta chain) has a count of ten or more. Its antigen remains unknown. These data are taken from a study of regulatory T cells in long-lasting Graves disease. Study observations and caveats: Persistent disease exhibited a predilection for TRBV28, TRBJ1-2 and TRBJ2-5.

The V end was cut by 10 bases, the J end by 8 bases, with 12 bases between. There are 11 residues in the CDR3. Looked up from germline, CDR1 is ENHRY and CDR2 is SYGVKD. The time point here: newly diagnosed GD, antithyroid drugs for less than 3 months. RNA extracted from PBMCs served as the sequencing template. According to the study, TCR beta libraries were built with iRepertoire HTBI primers and CDR3-region Arm-PCR. TCRdb re-called the multiplex PCR reads through MiXCR, storing one row per CDR3 protein. The repertoire holds under 450,000 distinct CDR3 sequences, with about 17% as singletons. This sample also belongs to another study, concerning T cells in Graves' hyperthyroidism and ophthalmopathy. That work adds: Newly diagnosed hyperthyroidism patients aged 18 to 65 years had disease lasting under 2 months. The HTBI primer set drove a first-round RT-PCR of the TCR CDR3. Most thyroid-expanded clonotypes above 0.001 were also found in blood.

The receptor comes from a woman aged 18-29 years with Graves disease. Sequences were derived from peripheral blood mononuclear cells (PBMCs), sampled at new diagnosis, from a patient treated with antithyroid drugs. The V and J genes are TRBV10-3 and TRBJ2-1; a possible D gene is TRBD1 (5 bases). Written as DNA, the CDR3 is TGTGCCACCCAGGGTTTCTATGAGCAGTTCTTC. Amino acid sequence: CATQGFYEQFF.